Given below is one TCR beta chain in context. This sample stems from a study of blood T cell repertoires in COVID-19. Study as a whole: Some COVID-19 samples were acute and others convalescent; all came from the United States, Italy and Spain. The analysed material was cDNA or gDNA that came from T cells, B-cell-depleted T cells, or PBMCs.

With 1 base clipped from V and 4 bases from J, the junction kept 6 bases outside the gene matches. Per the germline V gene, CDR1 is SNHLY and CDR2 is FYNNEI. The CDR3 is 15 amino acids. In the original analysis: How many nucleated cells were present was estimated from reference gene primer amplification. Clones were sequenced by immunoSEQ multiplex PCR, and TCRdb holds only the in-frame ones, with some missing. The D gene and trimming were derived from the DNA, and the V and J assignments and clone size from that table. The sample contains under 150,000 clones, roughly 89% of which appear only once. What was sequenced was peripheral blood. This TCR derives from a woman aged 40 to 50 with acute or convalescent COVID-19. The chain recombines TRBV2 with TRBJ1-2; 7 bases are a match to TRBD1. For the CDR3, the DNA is TGTGCCAGCAGTGAAGGGGACAGCTTATCCTATGGCTACACCTTC. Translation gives CASSEGDSLSYGYTF.